The next 17 T cell receptor beta chains were all read from a single sample in a study of blood T cell repertoires in COVID-19. Method: immunoSEQ multiplex PCR; TCRdb's copy keeps in-frame clones and lacks some. The table includes around 64,000 clones, approximately 91% detected once. Sequences were obtained from peripheral blood. These receptors were collected from a human donor in a cohort sampled during active COVID-19.

This chain links TRBV19 with TRBJ1-2, with 7 nucleotides matching TRBD1. Germline loops: CDR1 LNHDA, CDR2 SQIVND (reference sequence). With 3 bases clipped from V and 4 bases from J, the junction kept 8 bases outside the gene matches. The CDR3 extends over 15 amino acids. The CDR3 coding sequence is TGTGCCAGTAGTATTCCCCGACAGGGAAGCTATGGCTACACCTTC. It is translated as CASSIPRQGSYGYTF. Full variable domain (rest looked up from reference TRBV19 and TRBJ1-2): DGGITQSPKYLFRKEGQNVTLSCEQNLNHDAMYWYRQDPGQGLRLIYYSQIVNDFQKGDIAEGYSVSREKKESFPLTVTSAQKNPTAFYLCASSIPRQGSYGYTFGSGTRLTVV.

The rearrangement links TRBV7-8 to TRBJ1-5; weak D call: TRBD1 (6 bases). Between the trimmed V and J ends, which lost 6 bases and 2 bases, there was a span of 14 bases. Germline V gives CDR1 SGHVS, CDR2 FQNEAQ. The CDR3 is made up of 15 amino acids. CDR3 nucleotide sequence: TGTGCCAGCAGTCAACAGGGTAGCGGCAATCAGCCCCAGCATTTT. Translated: CASSQQGSGNQPQHF.

The chain is built from TRBV6-2 or TRBV6-3 and TRBJ2-3; the D gene is possibly TRBD2 (5 bases). The CDR3 length is 13 residues. Between the trimmed V and J ends, which lost 2 bases and 6 bases, there was a span of 9 bases. Germline loops: CDR1 MNHEY, CDR2 SVGEGT. This CDR3 is CASSYLGGDTQYF. Here the CDR3 DNA reads TGTGCCAGCAGTTACCTGGGCGGGGATACGCAGTATTTT.

This clone was counted a single time. This same CDR3 is encoded by further DNA sequences in the sample. The chain links TRBV7-2 to TRBJ2-1; TRBD2 is a possible D gene (6 bases). Germline V gives CDR1 SGHTA, CDR2 FQGNSA. With 0 bases removed from V and 4 bases from J, the gap between germline ends came to 10 bases. The length of the CDR3 is 15 residues. CDR3 coding DNA: TGTGCCAGCAGCTTAGCGGGACTCTCGTACAATGAGCAGTTCTTC. Protein sequence: CASSLAGLSYNEQFF.

The count of this clone is one. This chain connects TRBV9 to TRBJ2-5; the D is unclear. In germline, CDR1 is SGDLS, CDR2 YYNGEE. There are 13 residues in the CDR3. Trimming left V 4 bases short and J 5 bases short, with 12 bases between. In DNA form, the CDR3 reads TGTGCCAGCAGCCCTCCGTCTATCGAGACCCAGTACTTC. This sequence encodes CASSPPSIETQYF.

V gene TRBV19 combines with J gene TRBJ2-7; D gene ambiguous. The germline V gene encodes CDR1 LNHDA and CDR2 SQIVND (reference sequence). The V gene lost 5 bases and the J gene lost 7 bases, with 15 bases spanning the gap. The CDR3 sequence is 13 residues long. The CDR3 sequence is CASSALNRAEQYF. The CDR3, as DNA: TGTGCCAGTAGTGCCTTAAACCGAGCTGAGCAGTACTTC.

CDR3 nucleotide sequence: TGTGCCAGCAGCTTACTCTCAGATACGCAGTATTTT. It encodes CASSLLSDTQYF. This chain uses TRBV7-9 with TRBJ2-3; D call uncertain. In germline, CDR1 is SEHNR, CDR2 FQNEAQ (reference sequence). The CDR3 spans 12 residues. V gave up 2 bases and J gave up 4 bases, with 4 bases separating them. Supplemented by reference TRBV7-9 and TRBJ2-3, the full variable domain reads DTGVSQNPRHKITKRGQNVTFRCDPISEHNRLYWYRQTLGQGPEFLTYFQNEAQLEKSRLLSDRFSAERPKGSFSTLEIQRTEQGDSAMYLCASSLLSDTQYFGPGTRLTVL.

The chain links TRBV6-6 to TRBJ2-2; 8 bases fit TRBD1. CDR1 MNHNY and CDR2 SVGAGI come from the germline V gene (reference sequence). After removal of 10 bases from V and 3 bases from J, the junction contained 4 bases not matched to a gene. The CDR3 spans 13 residues. This CDR3 reads CATRQGYTGELFF. The CDR3 DNA is TGTGCCACAAGACAGGGGTACACCGGGGAGCTGTTTTTT.

The chain's CDR3 is CASRTGIQPQHF. The DNA of the CDR3 is TGTGCCAGTAGAACAGGGATTCAGCCCCAGCATTTT. V and J are TRBV19 and TRBJ1-5, with D perhaps TRBD1 (6 bases). Germline V gives CDR1 LNHDA, CDR2 SQIVND (reference sequence). The CDR3 length is 12 residues. Trimming took 6 bases from V and 6 from J, leaving 9 bases between them.

V and J are TRBV10-2 and TRBJ2-3; D possibly corresponds to TRBD1 (6 bases). Looked up from germline, CDR1 is WSHSY and CDR2 is SAAADI. The V and J ends lost 4 bases and 2 bases respectively, with 25 bases between them. The CDR3 totals 19 residues. The CDR3 reads CASSGGPSSRGKNTDTQYF. The CDR3 coding sequence is TGCGCCAGCAGTGGGGGCCCTAGCTCCAGGGGAAAGAACACAGATACGCAGTATTTT.

J is TRBJ2-3 and V is TRBV27, with 7 bases matching TRBD1. This CDR3 is built from 15 residues. Germline trimming cut 8 bases from V and 0 bases from J; bases unmatched to any gene: 8. The germline gives CDR1 MNHEY, CDR2 SMNVEV (reference sequence). CDR3 amino acids: CASARQGRSTDTQYF. The CDR3 bases are TGTGCCAGCGCCCGACAGGGTCGGAGCACAGATACGCAGTATTTT.

This chain links TRBV2 with TRBJ2-1; TRBD1 agrees at 10 bases. The V gene end was trimmed by 6 bases and the J gene end by 8 bases; junction bases not matched to a gene: 7. Germline V CDR1 and CDR2: SNHLY, FYNNEI. The CDR3 spans 14 residues. The CDR3 region has the DNA TGTGCCAGCAGAGACAGGGGGCAAGACTATGAGCAGTTCTTC. Residues: CASRDRGQDYEQFF.

This chain uses TRBV24-1 with TRBJ2-5; 9 bases agree with TRBD1. The length of the CDR3 is 16 residues. Germline trimming cut 4 bases from V and 0 bases from J; bases unmatched to any gene: 5. From germline, CDR1 is KGHDR and CDR2 SFDVKD. CDR3 DNA: TGTGCCACCAGTGACCCCGGGACAGGGTACCAAGAGACCCAGTACTTC. Its protein product is CATSDPGTGYQETQYF.

The CDR3 loop is CASSLAGNTEAFF. In DNA form, the CDR3 reads TGCGCCAGCAGCCTCGCGGGGAACACTGAAGCTTTCTTT. This chain joins TRBV4-3 and TRBJ1-1, with D uncertain. The ends were cut back, 4 bases at V and 1 base at J, with 7 bases in the middle. CDR3 length: 13 residues. Germline CDR1 LGHNA, CDR2 YSLEER.

This clone was recorded a few times. The rearrangement links TRBV6-6 to TRBJ2-7, with D maybe TRBD1 (6 bases). CDR3 length: 12 residues. CDR1 and CDR2 (germline): MNHNY, SVGAGI (reference sequence). Trimming cost V 10 bases and J 4 bases, with 14 bases left between them. The CDR3 DNA follows: TGTGCCACCAAGGGGACAACTTACGAGCAGTACTTC. This sequence encodes CATKGTTYEQYF.

This clone appeared a single time. This chain joins TRBV27 and TRBJ2-4; 8 bases line up with TRBD2. V was clipped by 1 base and J by 6 bases; unmatched bases: 8. The CDR3 runs 16 residues. CDR1 and CDR2 from the germline V gene are MNHEY and SMNVEV (reference sequence). The CDR3 DNA reads as TGTGCCAGCAGTTTATTCGCGGGACGGGGGGGAAACATTCAGTACTTC. This translates into CASSLFAGRGGNIQYF.

J is TRBJ1-6 and V is TRBV18; D gene unclear. This CDR3 has 15 residues. The V end lost 1 base, the J end lost 7 bases, and 11 bases lay between the germline ends. Germline CDR1 reads KGHSH; CDR2 reads LQKENI. The CDR3, as DNA: TGTGCCAGCTCACCACTCGACGGACTAAATTCACCCCTCCACTTT. Translating it yields CASSPLDGLNSPLHF.